The entry below describes one TCR beta chain. Its antigen is not identified. This entry belongs to a study of cytotoxic CD8 clonotypes in ibrutinib-treated CLL. CDR1 MGHDK and CDR2 SYGVNS come from the germline V gene. The CDR3 spans 12 residues. The V end lost 1 base, the J end lost 4 bases, and 3 bases lay between the germline ends. Study findings and constraints: Clonality climbed at ibrutinib response, then dropped toward baseline at progression.

Depths of 1 in 200,000 to 1 in 1 million T cells were the sequencing target. Sequencing was performed with immunoSEQ multiplex PCR; in TCRdb, only in-frame clones are kept and a portion is missing. There are 14,000 or so clones in the sample; over 50% occur only once, and around 34% lies in the top ten. This specimen consisted of PBMCs, obtained at a roughly 22-month disease-progression time point, from a patient treated with ibrutinib. This TCR was sampled from a human donor with chronic lymphocytic leukemia. The rearrangement links TRBV25-1 to TRBJ2-3; D not resolved. In DNA, the CDR3 is TGTGCCAGCAGTGAATCCGCAGATACGCAGTATTTT. Protein sequence: CASSESADTQYF.